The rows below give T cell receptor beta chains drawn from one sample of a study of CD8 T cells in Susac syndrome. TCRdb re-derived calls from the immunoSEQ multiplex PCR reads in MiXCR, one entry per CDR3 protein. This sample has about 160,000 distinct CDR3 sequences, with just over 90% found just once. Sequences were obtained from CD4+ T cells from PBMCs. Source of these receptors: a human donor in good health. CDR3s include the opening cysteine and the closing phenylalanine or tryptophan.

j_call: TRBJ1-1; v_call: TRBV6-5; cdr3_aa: CASSYPSGAQAFF
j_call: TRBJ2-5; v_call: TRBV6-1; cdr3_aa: CASRARGGETQYF
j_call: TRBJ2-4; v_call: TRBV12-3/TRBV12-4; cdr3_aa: CASSLETGGAKNIQYF
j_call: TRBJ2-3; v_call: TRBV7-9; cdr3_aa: CASSSRGGDTQYF
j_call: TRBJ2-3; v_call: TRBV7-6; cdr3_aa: CASSLANTDTQYF
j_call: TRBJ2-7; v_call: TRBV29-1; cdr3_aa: CSGTDATYEQYF
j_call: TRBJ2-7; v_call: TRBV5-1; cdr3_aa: CASSFGYSGSYEQYF
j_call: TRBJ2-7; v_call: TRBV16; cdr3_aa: CASSQSELNLSYEQYF
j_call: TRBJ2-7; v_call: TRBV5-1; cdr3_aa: CASSLQRTGGVEQYF
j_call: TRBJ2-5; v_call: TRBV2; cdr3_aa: CASSEGPGRGPETQYF
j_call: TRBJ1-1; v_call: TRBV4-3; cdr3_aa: CASSQSQGIAEAFF
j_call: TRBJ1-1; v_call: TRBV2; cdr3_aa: CASTVTGGDGTEAFF
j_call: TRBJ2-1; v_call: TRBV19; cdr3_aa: CASSIATSTRPEQFF
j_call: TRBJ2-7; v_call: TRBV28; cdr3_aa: CASSYGLARYEQYF
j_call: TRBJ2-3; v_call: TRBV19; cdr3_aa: CASSYASTDTQYF
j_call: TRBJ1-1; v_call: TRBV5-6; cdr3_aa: CASSRGATNLAEAFF
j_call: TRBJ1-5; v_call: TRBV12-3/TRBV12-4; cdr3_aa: CASSLADRGDQPQHF
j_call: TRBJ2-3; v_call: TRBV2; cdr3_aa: CASSEPRPPTDTQYF
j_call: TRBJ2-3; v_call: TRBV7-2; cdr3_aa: CASRFGGAQDTQYF
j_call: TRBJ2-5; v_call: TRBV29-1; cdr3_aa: CSVTTGWETQYF
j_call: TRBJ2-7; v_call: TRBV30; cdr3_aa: CAWSRAGGREQYF
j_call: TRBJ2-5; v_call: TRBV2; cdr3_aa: CASSPGRGPGETQYF
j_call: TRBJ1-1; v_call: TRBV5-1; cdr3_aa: CASSVQGQGSWGGVPGRNTEAFF
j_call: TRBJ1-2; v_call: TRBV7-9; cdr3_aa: CASRPEDSPPGYTF
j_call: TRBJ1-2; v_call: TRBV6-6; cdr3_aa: CASSPGIYGYTF
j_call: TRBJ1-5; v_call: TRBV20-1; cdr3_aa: CSAINPGYSNQPQHF
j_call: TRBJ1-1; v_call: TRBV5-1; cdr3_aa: CASSPAWGRDTEAFF
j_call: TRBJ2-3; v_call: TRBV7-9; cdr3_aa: CASSRSSTDTQYF
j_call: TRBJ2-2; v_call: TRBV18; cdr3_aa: CASSTRTENTGELFF
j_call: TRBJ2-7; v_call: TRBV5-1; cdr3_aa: CASSFTTRREQYF
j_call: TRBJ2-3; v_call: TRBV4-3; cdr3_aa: CASSELTGGTDTQYF
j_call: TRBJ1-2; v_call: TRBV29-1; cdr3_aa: CSVVETADYGYTF
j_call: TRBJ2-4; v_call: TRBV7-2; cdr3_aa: CASSPGQGGDIQYF
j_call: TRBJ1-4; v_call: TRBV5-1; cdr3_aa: CASSLVGVATNEKLFF
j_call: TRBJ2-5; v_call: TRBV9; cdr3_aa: CASSPRVTETQYF
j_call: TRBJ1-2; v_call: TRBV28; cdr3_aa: CASATGGGYGYTF
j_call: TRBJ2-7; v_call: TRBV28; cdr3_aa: CASRAGGMYEQYF
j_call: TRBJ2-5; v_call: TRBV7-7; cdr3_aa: CASSTSGQETQYF
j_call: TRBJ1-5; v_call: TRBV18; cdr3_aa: CASSPQGGNQPQHF
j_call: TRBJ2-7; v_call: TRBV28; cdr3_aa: CASSFGPLLGRVSGAHYEQYF
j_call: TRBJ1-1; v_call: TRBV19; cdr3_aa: CASSGRRWSEAFF
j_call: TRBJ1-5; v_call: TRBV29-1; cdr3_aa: CSGWDRGLYSNQPQHF
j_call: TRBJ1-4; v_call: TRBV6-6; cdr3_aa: CASRRQGDEKLFF
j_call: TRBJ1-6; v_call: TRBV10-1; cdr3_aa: CASRLSYDSPLHF
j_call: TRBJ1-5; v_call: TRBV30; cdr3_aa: CAWGPNSNQPQHF
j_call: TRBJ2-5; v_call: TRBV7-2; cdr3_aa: CASSSKGVAAEETQYF
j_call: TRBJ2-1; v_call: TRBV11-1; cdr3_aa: CASSSPTSGNYNEQFF
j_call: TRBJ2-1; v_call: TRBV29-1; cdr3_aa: CSVEDSSGGEQFF
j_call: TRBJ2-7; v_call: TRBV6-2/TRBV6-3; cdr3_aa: CASSYTADEQYF
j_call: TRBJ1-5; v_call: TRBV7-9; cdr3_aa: CASSGQLNQPQHF
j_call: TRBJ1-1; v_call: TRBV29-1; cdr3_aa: CSVDSGTEAFF
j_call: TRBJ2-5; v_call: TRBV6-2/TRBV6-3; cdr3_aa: CASSRDRRQETQYF
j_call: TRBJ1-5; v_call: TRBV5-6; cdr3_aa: CASSLATGGEGNQPQHF
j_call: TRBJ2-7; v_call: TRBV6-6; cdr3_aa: CASWESGRVYEQYF
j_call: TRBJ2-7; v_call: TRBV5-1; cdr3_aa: CASSFQTGSSYEQYF